This is a list of T cell receptor beta chains from one sample in a study of blood T cell repertoires in COVID-19. Only in-frame clones appear in the TCRdb table, and some are missing; sequencing was by immunoSEQ multiplex PCR. The sample lists fewer than 500,000 clones, 85% to 90% seen once, with 4% to 5.5% in the top ten. The specimen was peripheral blood. The receptors come from a woman aged 25 to 39 with acute or convalescent COVID-19. Each CDR3 is given with its conserved first and last residue. A D gene is named only where the DNA matches it firmly. Rows give clone size only sometimes, using once, few, many, or a class for an expanded clone.

d_call	v_call	j_call	clone_size	cdr3_nt	cdr3_aa
TRBD2	TRBV9	TRBJ2-5	NA	TGTGCCAGCAGCGTCGGGGGGGACCAAGAGACCCAGTACTTC	CASSVGGDQETQYF
NA	TRBV5-5	TRBJ2-2	NA	TGTGCCAGCAGCCACCGGGGTCTTTTACTCACCGGGGAGCTGTTTTTT	CASSHRGLLLTGELFF
NA	TRBV10-3	TRBJ2-7	NA	TGTGCCATCAGTGAGAACAGGGAGGGAGAAGACGAGCAGTACTTC	CAISENREGEDEQYF
TRBD2	TRBV7-2	TRBJ2-1	NA	TGTGCCAGCAGCCCGACTAGCGGGGGGGCAATTGAGCAGTTCTTC	CASSPTSGGAIEQFF
TRBD2	TRBV9	TRBJ2-5	NA	TGTGCCAGCAGCCCCGGGGGGGAGTCTGGAGAGACCCAGTACTTC	CASSPGGESGETQYF
TRBD1	TRBV5-4	TRBJ2-1	NA	TGTGCCAGCAGCCCCCCCAAGGGGGCAAACAATGAGCAGTTCTTC	CASSPPKGANNEQFF
TRBD1	TRBV15	TRBJ2-4	NA	TGTGCCACCAGCAGGGGACAGTGGAACATTCAGTACTTC	CATSRGQWNIQYF
TRBD1	TRBV12-3/TRBV12-4	TRBJ1-1	few	TGTGCCAGCAGGGGGACAGCCAACACTGAAGCTTTCTTT	CASRGTANTEAFF
TRBD1	TRBV6-6	TRBJ1-6	NA	TGTGCCAGCGATCTGCGAGGGACAGGAGGTTCACCCCTCCACTTT	CASDLRGTGGSPLHF
TRBD2	TRBV4-1	TRBJ2-3	NA	TGCGCCAGCAGCGGGAGGGAGCGGGGCTCACGAGGGACGCAGTATTTT	CASSGRERGSRGTQYF
NA	TRBV19	TRBJ1-5	NA	TGTGCCAGTAGTATCAGGGGTGGCAATCAGCCCCAGCATTTT	CASSIRGGNQPQHF
NA	TRBV7-3	TRBJ2-3	NA	TGTGCCAGCAGCTTAGGTGGGCCGGGGGTAGATACGCAGTATTTT	CASSLGGPGVDTQYF
TRBD1	TRBV9	TRBJ2-3	NA	TGTGCCAGCAGCAAGACGGACAGGGGAGGAACAGATACGCAGTATTTT	CASSKTDRGGTDTQYF
NA	TRBV28	TRBJ1-2	NA	TGTGCCAGCAGACCGGGCGGGAGCAACTATGGCTACACCTTC	CASRPGGSNYGYTF
NA	TRBV5-8	TRBJ2-7	NA	TGTGCCAGCAGCTTGAGTACAGCCTACGAGCAGTACTTC	CASSLSTAYEQYF